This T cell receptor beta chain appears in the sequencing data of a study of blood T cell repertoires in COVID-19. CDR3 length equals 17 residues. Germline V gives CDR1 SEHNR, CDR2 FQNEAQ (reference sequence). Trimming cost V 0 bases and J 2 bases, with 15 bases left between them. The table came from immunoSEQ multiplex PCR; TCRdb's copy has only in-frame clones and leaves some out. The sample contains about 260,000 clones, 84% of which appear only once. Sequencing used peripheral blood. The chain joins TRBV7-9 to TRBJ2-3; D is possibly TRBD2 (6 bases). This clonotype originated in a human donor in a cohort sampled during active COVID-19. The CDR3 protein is CASSLASAGGYTDTQYF. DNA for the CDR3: TGTGCCAGCAGCTTAGCTTCAGCGGGCGGATACACAGATACGCAGTATTTT. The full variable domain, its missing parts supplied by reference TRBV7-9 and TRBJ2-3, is DTGVSQNPRHKITKRGQNVTFRCDPISEHNRLYWYRQTLGQGPEFLTYFQNEAQLEKSRLLSDRFSAERPKGSFSTLEIQRTEQGDSAMYLCASSLASAGGYTDTQYFGPGTRLTVL.